Reported below is one T cell receptor (beta chain). Its specificity is not known. A junction end diverges from the germline sequence, so it may reflect a read error. The data belong to a study of tumor-infiltrating lymphocytes in primary liver carcinoma. Study at large: Ages ranged from 30 to 69, with HCC or mixed HCC-cholangiocarcinoma.

A constant-region primer primed TCR beta cDNA synthesis from about 530 ng of total RNA. For TCR beta, libraries were produced by three nested multiplex PCR rounds using slightly modified ARM-PCR. Use of TRBV1-TRBV30 forward primers with a C-beta reverse primer characterized the first two PCR rounds, which lasted around 10 cycles each. TCRdb fed the multiplex PCR reads into MiXCR, producing one record per CDR3 protein. This sample carries fewer than 75,000 distinct CDR3 sequences, 60% to 85% of them seen once, and the ten largest clones take around 50%. Germline V gene lookup returns CDR1 SQVTM and CDR2 ANQGSEA. This CDR3 is built from 14 residues. General study points: Tumors carried a top-250-clone fraction significantly exceeding that of blood (p = 0.039).

Between about 19 and 34 mg of unsorted bulk tissue served as the source from which RNA and DNA were co-extracted. The specimen sequenced was liver tumor tissue from sampling region 2. The subset here: tumor region T2, inferior pole. The sequence was obtained from a man between 35 and 55 years old with primary liver carcinoma and hepatitis B virus infection. The chain is built from TRBV29-1 and TRBJ2-2, with a weak D call TRBD2 (6 bases). CDR3 amino acids: CSVSGAGNTGGLFF. CDR3 nucleotides: TGCAGCGTTTCCGGGGCGGGGAACACCGGGGGGCTGTTTTTT.